This T cell receptor beta chain appears in the sequencing data of a study of OX40 agonist ivuxolimab in advanced cancers. General observations from the study: Expanded clones tended on average to be more numerous among CD8+ T cells than CD4+. Expanded peripheral T cells had an undetermined antigen specificity.

Of note for this clone: Its antigen is currently unknown.

Germline CDR1 reads MNHNY; CDR2 reads SVGAGI (reference sequence). The CDR3 is made up of 14 amino acids. The V gene lost 2 bases and the J gene lost 7 bases, with 14 bases spanning the gap. Method: immunoSEQ multiplex PCR; TCRdb's copy keeps in-frame clones and lacks some. This sample has 98,000 or so clones, with roughly 94% found just once. V is TRBV6-6 and J is TRBJ1-1; D not resolved. The input for sequencing was CD4+ or CD8+ T cells sorted from blood, taken in a trial of the OX40 agonist ivuxolimab. The TCR comes from an adult with an advanced solid tumor such as melanoma, head and neck, liver or kidney cancer. CDR3 DNA: TGTGCCAGCAGTTACCTCCCAGGTCTGGATGAAGCTTTCTTT. Translated: CASSYLPGLDEAFF.